These 9 T cell receptor beta chains came from one sample sequenced in a study of tumor and adjacent non-tumor tissue in lung cancer. The library came from three nested PCR rounds adapted from ARM-PCR protocols. TCRdb processed the multiplex PCR reads anew with MiXCR; each CDR3 protein has one entry. The sample gives tens of thousands of distinct CDR3 sequences, under 75% of which show up once; around 30% is in the top ten. The template was RNA from unsorted bulk tissue. The normal lung tissue was taken more than 3 cm from the tumor edge. What was sequenced was distant non-tumor lung tissue. These receptors were taken from a woman in her sixties or seventies with non-small cell lung cancer.

V usage is TRBV13 and J usage is TRBJ2-5; D ambiguous. Germline CDR1 is PRHDT and CDR2 is FYEKMQ (reference sequence). Trimming took off 7 bases at V and 5 bases at J, with 14 bases between the two ends. The CDR3 spans 13 residues. The CDR3 DNA reads as TGTGCCAGCACCTCCCCTCAGGAGGAGACCCAGTACTTC. Its translation is CASTSPQEETQYF.

The sample holds many counts of this clonotype. V and J are TRBV13 and TRBJ2-1; 13 nucleotides align to TRBD2. The CDR3 totals 18 residues. J was trimmed by 2 bases and V by 4 bases; bases with no gene match: 8. Germline V gene data show CDR1 as PRHDT and CDR2 as FYEKMQ (reference sequence). DNA for the CDR3: TGTGCCAGCAGCTCGAGGCTAACTAGCGGGAGGGCCTACAATGAGCAGTTCTTC. Protein product: CASSSRLTSGRAYNEQFF.

A word on this clonotype: The junction does not match germline at one end; this may be a read error. The chain joins TRBV19 to TRBJ2-2; D unclear. The CDR3 length is 13 residues. The V gene's germline CDR1 is LNHDA and CDR2 SQIVND (reference sequence). This chain's CDR3 is CANSGRSTGELFF. The CDR3 DNA reads TGTGCCAATAGTGGTCGCAGCACCGGGGAGCTGTTTTTT.

Remarks on this clonotype: The CDR3 ends on some other residue instead of the conserved phenylalanine or tryptophan, so this is likely a read error. The chain links TRBV10-3 to TRBJ2-1; D gene uncertain. The V end lost 4 bases, the J end lost 10 bases, and 8 bases lay between the germline ends. This CDR3 region has 11 residues. From germline, CDR1 is ENHRY and CDR2 SYGVKD. The chain's CDR3 is CAISGGGEQFS. CDR3 nucleotides: TGTGCCATCAGTGGGGGTGGGGAGCAGTTCTCT.

About this clonotype itself: No conserved phenylalanine or tryptophan ends this CDR3, so it is likely a read error. V is TRBV5-1 and J is TRBJ2-7, with 7 bases identical to TRBD1. The CDR3 extends over 16 amino acids. Germline assignment: CDR1 SGHRS and CDR2 YFSETQ. CDR3 nucleotide sequence: TGCGCCAGCAGCTTGGAAGGACAGGCGAGCTCCTGCGAGCAGTACATC. Its translation: CASSLEGQASSCEQYI.

In regard to this clonotype: The junction does not match germline at one end; this may be a read error. This sequence joins TRBV20-1 and TRBJ2-7, with 10 bases aligning to TRBD2. The CDR3 covers 16 residues. Germline V lookup: CDR1 DFQATT, CDR2 SNEGSKA (reference sequence). The CDR3 DNA reads TGCAGTGTTCGGCACGGGACTAGCGTTAACTCCTACAAGCAGTACTTC. This sequence encodes CSVRHGTSVNSYKQYF.

This clonotype has just a few counts. This rearrangement joins TRBV7-2 to TRBJ2-5; D could derive from TRBD1 or TRBD2 (5 bases each). This CDR3 is 14 amino acids long. The V gene's germline CDR1 is SGHTA and CDR2 FQGNSA. Trimming shortened V by 5 bases and J by 3 bases, and 13 bases separated the two germline ends. The CDR3 protein is CASSRDLSEETQYF. DNA for the CDR3: TGTGCCAGCAGCAGGGACCTATCCGAAGAGACCCAGTACTTC. Based on the CDR3 plus reference TRBV7-2 and TRBJ2-5, the full variable domain is GAGVSQSPSNKVTEKGKDVELRCDPISGHTALYWYRQSLGQGLEFLIYFQGNSAPDKSGLPSDRFSAERTGGSVSTLTIQRTQQEDSAVYLCASSRDLSEETQYFGPGTRLLVL.

Remarks on this clonotype: Germline is not matched at one junction end, which may reflect a read error. The chain employs TRBV12-3 or TRBV12-4 and TRBJ1-4; weak D call: TRBD1 (5 bases). The CDR3 spans 14 residues. CDR3 DNA: TGTGCCAGCAGTCCCGACAGAGCAAATGAAAACCTGTTTTTT. Encoded protein: CASSPDRANENLFF.

Concerning this clonotype: An end of the junction differs from the germline gene, which may be a read error. The chain is built from TRBV4-2 and TRBJ2-7; D uncertain. CDR3 length equals 13 residues. Germline CDR1 is LGHNA and CDR2 is YNFKEQ. The CDR3 DNA reads TGTGCCAGCAGCCAAGAGGCCAGCAACGAGAAGTACTTC. Its translation: CASSQEASNEKYF.